Following are 8 T cell receptor beta chains from one sample sequenced in a study of T-cell reconstitution after alpha-beta-depleted transplantation in children. Unique molecular identifiers were used in preparing the TCRbeta library. From the PCR reads, TCRdb called clonotypes with MiXCR, one entry per CDR3 protein. The table lists hundreds of thousands of distinct CDR3 sequences, about an eighth of them singletons. The sample here was PBMCs, taken before TCRalphabeta/CD19-depleted stem cell transplant. These receptors were collected from a girl aged 2 to 9 with congenital amegakaryocytic thrombocytopenia, due to receive a stem cell transplant.

The rearrangement joins TRBV5-1 to TRBJ2-3; D remains ambiguous. Germline CDR1 SGHRS, CDR2 YFSETQ. The V end was cut by 4 bases, the J end by 6 bases, with 12 bases between. The CDR3 has 13 amino acids. The DNA of the CDR3 is TGCGCCAGCAGCCATCAATCACCGGATACGCAGTATTTT. Translated: CASSHQSPDTQYF.

This clonotype occurred a few times. This chain connects TRBV11-2 to TRBJ1-1, with no clear D. Germline-derived CDR1 and CDR2 are SGHAT and FQNNGV. V was pared by 5 bases and J by 7 bases, with 8 bases between. This CDR3 is built from 11 residues. The CDR3 sequence: CASSTGLEAFF. DNA of the CDR3: TGTGCCAGCAGCACCGGACTTGAAGCTTTCTTT.

This clonotype was seen only a few times. This chain joins TRBV15 and TRBJ2-2, with TRBD2 matching 7 bases. The V gene's germline CDR1 is LNHNV and CDR2 YYDKDF (reference sequence). This CDR3 spans 16 amino acids. Trimming at V came to 0 bases and at J to 3 bases, leaving 4 bases not matched to a gene. The CDR3: CATSRDPSGDTGELFF. The CDR3 DNA reads as TGTGCCACCAGCAGAGATCCCAGCGGGGACACCGGGGAGCTGTTTTTT.

This clonotype came up a few times. V and J are TRBV20-1 and TRBJ2-7, with TRBD1 as a possible D gene (5 bases). The CDR3 consists of 15 residues. Germline V CDR1 and CDR2: DFQATT, SNEGSKA (reference sequence). The ends were cut back, 6 bases at V and 4 bases at J, with 22 bases in the middle. CDR3 sequence (DNA): TGCAGTGCGAAATTAGGGGCAGCAACCTTTTACGAGCAGTACTTC. This sequence encodes CSAKLGAATFYEQYF.

At least ten counts were recorded for this clonotype. J is TRBJ1-1 and V is TRBV4-1; 9 bases align to TRBD1. Germline V lookup: CDR1 MGHRA, CDR2 YSYEKL. Trimming took 3 bases from V and 1 from J; bases not matched to a gene: 9. CDR3 size: 17 residues. Written as DNA, the CDR3 is TGCGCCAGCAGCCAGCTATCACCGGGACAGGGGAACACTGAAGCTTTCTTT. Amino acid sequence: CASSQLSPGQGNTEAFF.

This clonotype has ten or more counts. The chain couples TRBV5-1 to TRBJ2-5, with D tentatively TRBD1 (5 bases). Trimming pared 4 bases from V and 0 bases from J, leaving 13 bases between. This CDR3 comprises 15 residues. Germline V CDR1 and CDR2: SGHRS, YFSETQ. CDR3: CASSPRDSYQETQYF. The CDR3 DNA sequence: TGCGCCAGCAGCCCAAGAGACAGTTACCAAGAGACCCAGTACTTC.

This clonotype was observed at least ten times. The chain links TRBV12-3 or TRBV12-4 to TRBJ2-1; D remains unclear. The V and J ends lost 3 bases and 9 bases respectively, with 9 bases between them. The CDR3 length is 12 residues. CDR3 amino acids: CASSLAPVEQFF. The DNA of the CDR3 is TGTGCCAGCAGTTTGGCCCCAGTTGAGCAGTTCTTC.

This clonotype was picked up a small number of times. This chain joins TRBV12-3 or TRBV12-4 and TRBJ2-1; TRBD1 agrees at 7 bases. The CDR3 is 15 residues long. The V and J ends lost 5 bases and 8 bases, in that order; junction bases with no gene match: 12. In nucleotides, the CDR3 is TGTGCCAGCAGTATAAGACAGGGTCTGAGGGATGAGCAGTTCTTC. Translating gives CASSIRQGLRDEQFF.